This T cell receptor beta chain was captured by sequencing in a study of T cell responses to AZD1222 COVID-19 vaccine. Across the study: Combined were second doses at about 4 or about 12 weeks.

In this sample, this clone turned up a few times. Its antigen is currently unknown. CDR3 length equals 13 residues. Germline values: CDR1 SGHTS, CDR2 YDEGEE. V was cut by 4 bases and J by 7 bases, with 14 bases left in between. The data were produced by immunoSEQ multiplex PCR, yet TCRdb's version contains in-frame clones alone and is incomplete. The table records 150,000 to 200,000 clones, roughly 87% of them present only once. Study-level results: When two AZD1222 doses had been given, Spike-specific TCR breadth and depth rose. Repertoires in all cases were sampled only once the peak T cell response had passed. In a largely white British group with more females than males, clonal diversity was possibly underestimated.

This clonotype originated in an adult in good health. The sample was peripheral blood, taken on day 0 of AZD1222 vaccination. The chain couples TRBV5-8 to TRBJ1-2; D may be TRBD1 (6 bases). In nucleotides, the CDR3 is TGTGCCAGCAGCCGTACAGGGTTATTTGGCTACACCTTC. It specifies CASSRTGLFGYTF.